The 30 T cell receptor beta chains below all came from one sample that was sequenced in a study of OX40 agonist ivuxolimab in advanced cancers. The assay was immunoSEQ multiplex PCR, and TCRdb's table has in-frame clones only and misses some. The sample lists 77,000 or so clones; 85% to 90% were seen once. The sample was CD4+ or CD8+ T cells sorted from blood, taken in a trial of the OX40 agonist ivuxolimab. Receptors originate from an adult with an advanced solid tumor such as melanoma, head and neck, liver or kidney cancer.

The chain is built from TRBV7-3 and TRBJ2-2; D is tentatively TRBD1 or TRBD2 (6 bases each). V was trimmed by 3 bases and J by 2 bases, leaving 13 bases between them. The CDR3 runs 16 residues. Germline V CDR1 and CDR2: SGHTA, FQGTGA. As DNA, the CDR3 is TGTGCCAGCAGCTTTTTCGGGGGCGGAAACACCGGGGAGCTGTTTTTT. Its protein product is CASSFFGGGNTGELFF.

The genes are TRBV7-8 and TRBJ2-7, with 9 bases aligning to TRBD1. This CDR3 has 13 amino acids. V was clipped by 4 bases and J by 2 bases; unmatched bases: 0. CDR1 is SGHVS and CDR2 is FQNEAQ in the germline V gene. The CDR3 reads CASSWDRAYEQYF. CDR3 DNA sequence: TGTGCCAGCAGCTGGGACAGGGCCTACGAGCAGTACTTC.

The chain has TRBV5-1 and TRBJ1-5; 7 bases are a match to TRBD1. The CDR3 runs 15 residues. Germline CDR1 SGHRS, CDR2 YFSETQ. J gave up 5 bases and V 0 bases, and 5 bases lay outside the gene matches. The CDR3 DNA is TGCGCCAGCAGCTTGGTTGGAGGGGGCGATCAGCCCCAGCATTTT. Its protein is CASSLVGGGDQPQHF.

The chain uses TRBV19 and TRBJ2-7; 13 positions agree with TRBD2. The CDR3 consists of 16 residues. V shed 5 bases and J 7 bases; nucleotides not matched to a gene: 11. From germline, CDR1 is LNHDA and CDR2 SQIVND (reference sequence). The CDR3 sequence: CASSPTSGRALLEQYF. The CDR3 nucleotides are TGTGCCAGTAGTCCCACTAGCGGGAGGGCCCTGTTGGAGCAGTACTTC.

This clone was seen just once. This chain uses TRBV5-1 with TRBJ2-3; D is possibly TRBD1 or TRBD2 (5 bases each). Germline values: CDR1 SGHRS, CDR2 YFSETQ. CDR3 length: 14 amino acids. Trimming shortened V by 3 bases and J by 4 bases, and 12 bases separated the two germline ends. The CDR3 spells CASSSSPGPDTQYF. CDR3 nucleotide sequence: TGCGCCAGCAGCTCCTCCCCGGGACCAGATACGCAGTATTTT.

V usage is TRBV28 and J usage is TRBJ1-4; D might be TRBD1 (6 bases). Trimming shortened V by 4 bases and J by 8 bases, and 17 bases separated the two germline ends. The CDR3 runs 15 residues. Germline V gives CDR1 MDHEN, CDR2 SYDVKM. The CDR3 bases are TGTGCCAGCAGTTCGATAGGGGGTGGTCGCGAAAAACTGTTTTTT. The encoded protein is CASSSIGGGREKLFF.

The chain carries TRBV5-1 and TRBJ2-7; the match to TRBD1 covers 7 bases. CDR3 length: 14 residues. Germline loops: CDR1 SGHRS, CDR2 YFSETQ. With V trimmed by 4 bases and J by 0 bases, 4 bases remained unmatched. DNA of the CDR3: TGCGCCAGCAGCGCGACAGGGAGCTCCTACGAGCAGTACTTC. Residues: CASSATGSSYEQYF.

The V call is TRBV4-2, the J call TRBJ1-4; D is unclear. Germline loops: CDR1 LGHNA, CDR2 YNFKEQ. There are 11 residues in the CDR3. Trimming took 0 bases from V and 15 from J, leaving 8 bases between them. The CDR3 region has the DNA TGTGCCAGCAGCCAAGATTTATTAATGTTTTTT. It encodes CASSQDLLMFF.

The chain carries TRBV30 and TRBJ2-4; D is ambiguous. V lost 3 bases, J lost 7 bases, and 16 bases lay in between. There are 14 residues in the CDR3. From germline, CDR1 is GTSNPN and CDR2 SVGIG (reference sequence). CDR3 protein: CAWSPLTVGNIQYF. CDR3 bases: TGTGCCTGGAGCCCATTGACGGTCGGGAACATTCAGTACTTC.

Only a few counts were recorded for this clone. In DNA form, the CDR3 reads TGTGCCAGCGCAGCGACTGGAAGTGGAAACACCATATATTTT. Its translation is CASAATGSGNTIYF. This rearrangement joins TRBV7-9 to TRBJ1-3, with D hard to call. Germline CDR1 and CDR2: SEHNR and FQNEAQ (reference sequence). The germline V and J ends were trimmed by 8 bases and 3 bases, with 14 bases remaining between them. The CDR3 is 14 residues long. The full variable domain, its missing parts supplied by reference TRBV7-9 and TRBJ1-3, is DTGVSQNPRHKITKRGQNVTFRCDPISEHNRLYWYRQTLGQGPEFLTYFQNEAQLEKSRLLSDRFSAERPKGSFSTLEIQRTEQGDSAMYLCASAATGSGNTIYFGEGSWLTVV.

This rearrangement joins TRBV27 to TRBJ2-2; tentatively, D is TRBD1 (5 bases). Germline CDR1 is MNHEY and CDR2 is SMNVEV (reference sequence). CDR3 length: 15 amino acids. Between the trimmed V and J ends, which lost 1 base and 5 bases, there was a span of 11 bases. The CDR3 DNA is TGTGCCAGCAGTTTATGGTCGGCAGGGACCGGGGAGCTGTTTTTT. Amino acid sequence: CASSLWSAGTGELFF.

The V gene is TRBV13, the J gene TRBJ1-1, with D unclear. The germline V gene has CDR1 PRHDT and CDR2 FYEKMQ (reference sequence). Trimming shortened V by 0 bases and J by 1 base, and 9 bases separated the two germline ends. This CDR3 spans 15 amino acids. Here the CDR3 reads CASSLGGVWNTEAFF. The CDR3 DNA reads TGTGCCAGCAGCTTAGGTGGGGTTTGGAACACTGAAGCTTTCTTT.

The gene calls are TRBV19 and TRBJ1-5; D is unclear. Per the germline V gene, CDR1 is LNHDA and CDR2 is SQIVND (reference sequence). The V gene lost 5 bases and the J gene lost 4 bases, with 21 bases spanning the gap. There are 17 residues in the CDR3. CDR3 protein: CASSELGSSILNQPQHF. Here the CDR3 DNA reads TGTGCCAGTAGTGAATTGGGCAGCTCCATACTAAATCAGCCCCAGCATTTT.

The chain links TRBV18 to TRBJ1-5, with a weak D call TRBD1 (6 bases). CDR1 KGHSH and CDR2 LQKENI come from the germline V gene. Trimming pared 8 bases from V and 5 bases from J, leaving 13 bases between. CDR3 size: 13 residues. CDR3 sequence (DNA): TGTGCCAGCCAAGCAGGGGAGGATCAGCCCCAGCATTTT. Its translation is CASQAGEDQPQHF.

Comments on this clone: The conserved closing phenylalanine or tryptophan is absent in this CDR3, likely reflecting a read error. The limits of the CDR3 on the DNA are not certain, so only TCRdb's listed CDR3 is given. The chain uses TRBV5-4 and TRBJ1-5. Germline V lookup: CDR1 SGHNT, CDR2 YYREEE (reference sequence). Ends included, the CDR3 has 8 residues. This chain's CDR3 is CASSPSLG.

The V call is TRBV7-9, the J call TRBJ1-4, with D perhaps TRBD1 (6 bases). CDR1 is SEHNR, CDR2 FQNEAQ, per germline (reference sequence). The length of the CDR3 is 12 residues. Between the trimmed V and J ends, which lost 6 bases and 9 bases, there was a span of 11 bases. Written as DNA, the CDR3 is TGTGCCAGCAGTCAACAGGGACAAAAACTGTTTTTT. Its protein is CASSQQGQKLFF.

The chain links TRBV28 to TRBJ1-5; unclear D gene. Germline V CDR1 and CDR2: MDHEN, SYDVKM. The CDR3 has 12 residues. The germline V and J ends were trimmed by 8 bases and 7 bases, with 12 bases remaining between them. The CDR3 region has the DNA TGTGCCAGCGAGGGCCCATTACAGCCCCAGCATTTT. Its translation is CASEGPLQPQHF. The entire variable domain, with the rest obtained from reference TRBV28 and TRBJ1-5, is as follows: DVKVTQSSRYLVKRTGEKVFLECVQDMDHENMFWYRQDPGLGLRLIYFSYDVKMKEKGDIPEGYSVSREKKERFSLILESASTNQTSMYLCASEGPLQPQHFGDGTRLSIL.

The chain carries TRBV19 and TRBJ1-2; TRBD1 aligns across 9 bases. The CDR3 is made up of 17 amino acids. V gave up 1 base and J gave up 2 bases; unmatched junction bases: 8. The V gene's germline CDR1 is LNHDA and CDR2 SQIVND (reference sequence). The CDR3 sequence: CASSIGTPGTGNYGYTF. DNA for the CDR3: TGTGCCAGTAGTATAGGCACTCCTGGGACAGGGAACTATGGCTACACCTTC. The full variable domain, rest sourced from reference TRBV19 and TRBJ1-2, is DGGITQSPKYLFRKEGQNVTLSCEQNLNHDAMYWYRQDPGQGLRLIYYSQIVNDFQKGDIAEGYSVSREKKESFPLTVTSAQKNPTAFYLCASSIGTPGTGNYGYTFGSGTRLTVV.

The chain recombines TRBV29-1 with TRBJ1-1, with 8 bases fitting TRBD1. Per the germline V gene, CDR1 is SQVTM and CDR2 is ANQGSEA. The CDR3 runs 13 residues. The ends lost 6 bases at V and 3 bases at J; junction bases unmatched: 6. CDR3 sequence (DNA): TGCAGCGTCCAGGGACAGGTTTACACTGAAGCTTTCTTT. Encoded protein: CSVQGQVYTEAFF.

The V call is TRBV5-1, the J call TRBJ1-1; D gene uncertain. Germline V CDR1 and CDR2: SGHRS, YFSETQ. The CDR3 is 16 amino acids. The V gene lost 2 bases and the J gene lost 2 bases, with 16 bases spanning the gap. The CDR3 DNA sequence: TGCGCCAGCAGCTTACTGCCGGGAGGGCGTAACACTGAAGCTTTCTTT. Protein sequence: CASSLLPGGRNTEAFF.

This clone has just one count. The gene calls are TRBV30 and TRBJ2-2; D possibly uses TRBD1 or TRBD2 (5 bases each). V was trimmed by 4 bases and J by 4 bases, leaving 10 bases between them. The CDR3 spans 13 residues. From germline, CDR1 is GTSNPN and CDR2 SVGIG (reference sequence). The CDR3 DNA follows: TGTGCCTGGACAGGGAGATCCACCGGGGAGCTGTTTTTT. Amino acid sequence: CAWTGRSTGELFF.

The V and J genes are TRBV27 and TRBJ1-6; D is possibly TRBD1 (5 bases). V was trimmed by 8 bases and J by 9 bases, leaving 26 bases between them. The CDR3 runs to 17 residues. CDR1 and CDR2 (germline): MNHEY, SMNVEV (reference sequence). As DNA, the CDR3 is TGTGCCAGCTCGCTACTCAGGGCGTCGCGGGATGGTTCACCCCTCCACTTT. This translates into CASSLLRASRDGSPLHF.

This sequence joins TRBV18 and TRBJ2-7, with D possibly being TRBD1 (5 bases). This CDR3 has 12 amino acids. V dropped 6 bases and J dropped 12 bases, with 18 bases sitting between them. CDR1 is KGHSH, CDR2 LQKENI, per germline. DNA of the CDR3: TGTGCCAGCTCTCGCACAGGAGTGGTTCCGTACTTC. It is translated as CASSRTGVVPYF.

This sequence joins TRBV6-5 and TRBJ2-1, with 10 bases matching TRBD2. This CDR3 comprises 14 residues. After removal of 6 bases from V and 5 bases from J, the junction contained 4 bases not matched to a gene. Germline lookup yields CDR1 MNHEY and CDR2 SVGAGI. CDR3 region: CASRLAGVNNEQFF. In nucleotides, the CDR3 is TGTGCCAGCAGGCTAGCGGGAGTGAACAATGAGCAGTTCTTC.

The chain joins TRBV6-1 to TRBJ1-1; D gene ambiguous. The CDR3 has 13 amino acids. CDR1 is MNHNS, CDR2 SASEGT, per germline. Trimming took off 8 bases at V and 2 bases at J, with 12 bases between the two ends. The CDR3: CASLTKANTEAFF. The CDR3, as DNA: TGTGCCAGCTTAACGAAAGCAAACACTGAAGCTTTCTTT.

This chain links TRBV30 with TRBJ2-5, with D perhaps matching TRBD2 (5 bases). The V and J ends lost 4 bases and 5 bases respectively, with 14 bases between them. Germline V CDR1 and CDR2: GTSNPN, SVGIG (reference sequence). The CDR3 spans 13 residues. CDR3 loop: CAWNLLAGETQYF. The CDR3 bases are TGTGCCTGGAATCTCCTAGCTGGGGAGACCCAGTACTTC.

The chain has TRBV18 and TRBJ2-4; D remains unclear. Germline loops: CDR1 KGHSH, CDR2 LQKENI. The V gene lost 3 bases and the J gene lost 0 bases, with 12 bases spanning the gap. The CDR3 has 16 amino acids. The CDR3 region is CASSPPSLGAKNIQYF. CDR3 nucleotide sequence: TGTGCCAGCTCACCTCCATCCCTTGGAGCCAAAAACATTCAGTACTTC.

This clone was detected only a few times. The junction departs from germline at one end; a sequencing error may be responsible. The gene calls are TRBV7-7 and TRBJ2-5; 8 positions match TRBD1. The CDR3 extends over 14 amino acids. Germline CDR1 SSHAT, CDR2 FNYEAQ (reference sequence). The CDR3 reads CASSQTGAQETQYF. CDR3 bases: TGTGCTAGCAGCCAGACAGGGGCTCAGGAGACCCAGTACTTC.

This chain joins TRBV30 and TRBJ1-4; D remains ambiguous. The V end was cut by 5 bases, the J end by 3 bases, with 13 bases between. The CDR3 runs to 14 residues. CDR1 GTSNPN and CDR2 SVGIG come from the germline V gene (reference sequence). In nucleotides, the CDR3 is TGTGCCTGGGGCGTGGGCGCTCCTAATGAAAAACTGTTTTTT. It translates to CAWGVGAPNEKLFF.

The rearrangement joins TRBV28 to TRBJ2-2, with D possibly matching TRBD1 (6 bases). This CDR3 is 16 amino acids long. The germline V and J ends were trimmed by 5 bases and 5 bases, with 18 bases remaining between them. Germline lookup yields CDR1 MDHEN and CDR2 SYDVKM. The CDR3 nucleotides read TGTGCCAGCAGTATCACCGGGACACTTAGTACCGGGGAGCTGTTTTTT. Amino acids: CASSITGTLSTGELFF.